Below, 11 T cell receptor beta chains from the same sample are listed, as sequenced in a study of preoperative IRX-2 immunotherapy in early breast cancer. Assay: immunoSEQ multiplex PCR; the TCRdb copy retains only in-frame clones and omits some. The profile shows under 4,500 clones, more than 65% of them singletons. The treatment here: preoperative locoregional IRX-2 cytokine immunotherapy. The sample was tumor tissue, taken after IRX-2 immunotherapy. The receptors were gathered from a human donor with breast cancer.

The chain employs TRBV6-8 and TRBJ1-1; 9 bases fit TRBD1. J was trimmed by 6 bases and V by 5 bases; bases with no gene match: 10. The CDR3 consists of 15 residues. The germline gives CDR1 MNHGY, CDR2 SAAAGT. The CDR3 DNA is TGTGCCAGCAGTCTGGGGACAGGGCTAAAAGCTGAAGCTTTCTTT. This encodes CASSLGTGLKAEAFF.

CDR3 DNA sequence: TGTGCCAGCAGCTTGGCGGGAGGGGGGAGGAACACTGAAGCTTTCTTT. Translated: CASSLAGGGRNTEAFF. The chain couples TRBV11-3 to TRBJ1-1; weak D call: TRBD1 (6 bases). V was cut by 3 bases and J by 1 base, with 15 bases left in between. Germline CDR1 is SGHNT and CDR2 is YENEEA. This CDR3 is 16 amino acids long.

J is TRBJ1-2 and V is TRBV11-3, with 7 bases that match TRBD1. The CDR3 has 14 residues. V shed 3 bases and J 6 bases; nucleotides not matched to a gene: 7. Germline CDR1 is SGHNT and CDR2 is YENEEA. CDR3 loop: CASSLTGKGDGYTF. The CDR3 DNA reads as TGTGCCAGCAGCTTGACAGGGAAGGGAGATGGCTACACCTTC.

The chain employs TRBV14 and TRBJ2-3; 11 nucleotides match TRBD1. J was trimmed by 4 bases and V by 3 bases; bases with no gene match: 6. Germline CDR1 reads SGHDN; CDR2 reads FVKESK. There are 16 residues in the CDR3. CDR3 region: CASSHLGTGGADTQYF. CDR3 coding DNA: TGTGCCAGCAGCCACCTGGGGACAGGGGGTGCAGATACGCAGTATTTT.

V is TRBV6-8 and J is TRBJ1-5; TRBD1 matches 9 bases. The trim removed 6 bases at V and 0 bases at J, leaving 6 bases unmatched. The length of the CDR3 is 16 residues. Germline CDR1 and CDR2: MNHGY and SAAAGT. The CDR3 region has the DNA TGTGCCAGCAGACGGACAGGGGCGAATAGCAATCAGCCCCAGCATTTT. Encoded protein: CASRRTGANSNQPQHF.

The chain links TRBV29-1 to TRBJ1-4, with 9 bases aligning to TRBD1. Germline CDR1 is SQVTM and CDR2 is ANQGSEA. With 1 base clipped from V and 6 bases from J, the junction kept 3 bases outside the gene matches. The CDR3 spans 14 residues. CDR3 residues: CSVEGTGEHEKLFF. The CDR3 bases are TGCAGCGTTGAAGGGACAGGGGAGCATGAAAAACTGTTTTTT.

This chain uses TRBV28 with TRBJ2-7; D unclear. Deletions cut 6 bases from V and 6 bases from J, with 12 bases between. CDR1 is MDHEN and CDR2 is SYDVKM in the germline V gene. There are 12 residues in the CDR3. The CDR3 DNA is TGTGCCAGCAGCCGCGCGGCGGTCGAGCAGTACTTC. It specifies CASSRAAVEQYF. Supplemented by reference TRBV28 and TRBJ2-7, the full variable domain reads DVKVTQSSRYLVKRTGEKVFLECVQDMDHENMFWYRQDPGLGLRLIYFSYDVKMKEKGDIPEGYSVSREKKERFSLILESASTNQTSMYLCASSRAAVEQYFGPGTRLTVT.

The rearrangement links TRBV11-3 to TRBJ2-2; the match to TRBD1 covers 11 bases. This CDR3 comprises 15 residues. The J segment lost 6 bases and the V segment lost 3 bases, leaving 3 bases of the junction unmatched. The germline V gene encodes CDR1 SGHNT and CDR2 YENEEA. The CDR3 loop reads CASSFGQGASGELFF. CDR3 DNA: TGTGCCAGCAGCTTTGGACAGGGGGCTTCCGGGGAGCTGTTTTTT.

This clone was recorded once. This sequence joins TRBV11-3 and TRBJ1-2; 9 nucleotides align to TRBD1. CDR1 is SGHNT, CDR2 YENEEA, per germline. CDR3 length equals 14 residues. V was clipped by 6 bases and J by 2 bases; unmatched bases: 4. As DNA, the CDR3 is TGTGCCAGCAGTTCCGGGACAGGGAACTATGGCTACACCTTC. Its translation is CASSSGTGNYGYTF.

The J gene is TRBJ2-6, the V gene TRBV6-8, with unresolved D. V shed 4 bases and J shed 0 bases, with 19 bases lying between them. Germline V CDR1 and CDR2: MNHGY, SAAAGT. The CDR3 runs to 19 residues. DNA of the CDR3: TGTGCCAGCAGTTCCAAGCCCCGGACGGTCCCCTCTGGGGCCAACGTCCTGACTTTC. This translates into CASSSKPRTVPSGANVLTF.

The chain combines TRBV14 with TRBJ2-1; 13 nucleotides line up with TRBD2. V dropped 7 bases and J dropped 5; count of bases not matched to a gene: 8. Per the germline V gene, CDR1 is SGHDN and CDR2 is FVKESK. The CDR3 is 16 residues long. CDR3 amino acids: CASTPPGTSGNNEQFF. The CDR3 DNA follows: TGTGCCAGCACCCCGCCGGGGACTAGCGGGAACAATGAGCAGTTCTTC.